The rows below give T cell receptor beta chains drawn from one sample of a study of monozygotic twins with inflammatory bowel disease. From the 5' RACE reads, TCRdb lists one entry per CDR3 protein and no DNA. The sample totals about 440,000 distinct CDR3 sequences. The source material was blood. The receptors here all came from a human donor with ulcerative colitis or Crohn's disease, or a healthy co-twin of an affected twin (not recorded which). CDR3s include the opening cysteine and the closing phenylalanine or tryptophan.

V	J	CDR3
TRBV12-3/TRBV12-4	TRBJ2-7	CASSLMGLVGEEYF
TRBV7-8	TRBJ1-2	CASSLAPSGANYGYTF
TRBV20-1	TRBJ2-7	CSARAGVNEQYF
TRBV7-9	TRBJ2-7	CASSLGPGPGSYEQYF
TRBV6-5	TRBJ2-7	CASSYSTGGGYEQYF
TRBV5-1	TRBJ1-1	CASRSGASLNTEAFF
TRBV7-3	TRBJ2-1	CASSAGLAGSNEQFF
TRBV10-3	TRBJ2-3	CATVDPPTDTQYF
TRBV5-5	TRBJ2-2	CASSSGLGGGELFF
TRBV14	TRBJ2-3	CASSRRTSSSAQDTQYF
TRBV12-3/TRBV12-4	TRBJ1-2	CASSLTRMGHYGYTF
TRBV4-1	TRBJ2-3	CASSQIVGTSGTDTQYF
TRBV19	TRBJ2-7	CASKAGDSSYEQYF
TRBV7-2	TRBJ2-3	CASSSTRLNTDTQYF
TRBV5-6	TRBJ2-3	CASSGISGWLSTDTQYF
TRBV4-1	TRBJ2-5	CASSQSTDQETQYF
TRBV28	TRBJ1-2	CAILYAGTDNALDYGYTF
TRBV27	TRBJ1-1	CASSLESTVPTEAFF
TRBV20-1	TRBJ1-2	CSAPLTANYGYTF
TRBV10-3	TRBJ2-5	CAISETGREETQYF
TRBV10-3	TRBJ2-1	CAISGDVQIGGQFF
TRBV6-1	TRBJ1-4	CASRKQGVATNEKLFF
TRBV20-1	TRBJ1-6	CSALSRNSYNSPLHF
TRBV7-6	TRBJ1-2	CASSLGTGGGYGYTF
TRBV20-1	TRBJ2-1	CSAPRQQLNEQFF
TRBV3-1	TRBJ2-1	CASSLRGLSRYNEQFF
TRBV18	TRBJ1-5	CASSKGNQPQHF
TRBV29-1	TRBJ2-2	CSGRLGNTGELFF
TRBV7-2	TRBJ1-1	CASTLFMNTEAFF
TRBV9	TRBJ1-6	CASSVGGAKSPLHF
TRBV25-1	TRBJ1-6	CASRSWARDSPLHF
TRBV6-5	TRBJ1-3	CASSYSMAGNTIYF
TRBV12-3/TRBV12-4	TRBJ1-3	CASTLEAYSGNTIYF
TRBV29-1	TRBJ2-7	CSVDAGPAYEQYF
TRBV20-1	TRBJ2-7	CSAPSGGAYEQYF
TRBV20-1	TRBJ2-3	CSARPPRSTDTQYF
TRBV6-2/TRBV6-3	TRBJ2-1	CASRPRGPSYNEQFF
TRBV12-3/TRBV12-4	TRBJ1-5	CASSMDGGNQPQHF
TRBV20-1	TRBJ2-2	CSARTPPGELFF
TRBV12-3/TRBV12-4	TRBJ1-5	CASSQGGGANQPQHF
TRBV20-1	TRBJ2-2	CSARPGPSNTGELFF
TRBV29-1	TRBJ2-2	CSVLAYLPEGGVGELFF
TRBV20-1	TRBJ2-3	CSALGRITDTQYF
TRBV20-1	TRBJ1-3	CSAQELVSGNTIYF
TRBV18	TRBJ2-1	CASSPVDSSYNEQFF
TRBV12-3/TRBV12-4	TRBJ2-7	CASSSSRYEQYF
TRBV3-1	TRBJ2-5	CASSQGDQETQYF
TRBV6-1	TRBJ2-1	CASSQPPASGRDNEQFF
TRBV11-2	TRBJ1-6	CASSLVGQGRSPLHF
TRBV11-1	TRBJ2-1	CASSLDRAMFVEQFF
TRBV12-3/TRBV12-4	TRBJ1-5	CASRGAVGNQPQHF
TRBV11-2	TRBJ1-1	CASNDMNTEAFF
TRBV6-1	TRBJ2-2	CASRAPPGQGNTGELFF